Following are 15 T cell receptor beta chains from one sample sequenced in a study of post-analysis software for immune sequencing data. For these TCRs, the target antigens are not known. Study-wide points: Controls had lower frequencies than patients of about 5 TRBV segments, which included TRBV5-6, TRBV5-1 and TRBV20-1.

Presence of unique molecular identifiers characterized the TCR beta cDNA libraries. TCRdb processed the PCR reads anew with MiXCR; each CDR3 protein has one entry. The repertoire holds 500,000 to 600,000 distinct CDR3 sequences, with 44% as singletons. The sample taken for sequencing was blood. The receptors come from a girl between 10 and 17 years old with multiple sclerosis.

V and J are TRBV12-3 or TRBV12-4 and TRBJ1-2, with D tentatively TRBD1 (5 bases). This CDR3 region has 12 residues. With 3 bases removed from V and 7 bases from J, the gap between germline ends came to 9 bases. The CDR3 spells CASSLQGGGYTF. The CDR3 bases are TGTGCCAGCAGTTTGCAGGGCGGTGGCTACACCTTC.

The V call is TRBV6-6, the J call TRBJ1-1; 7 bases map to TRBD1. Germline lookup yields CDR1 MNHNY and CDR2 SVGAGI (reference sequence). With 5 bases clipped from V and 6 bases from J, the junction kept 6 bases outside the gene matches. This CDR3 region has 13 residues. The CDR3 DNA follows: TGTGCCAGCAGTATACAGGGGTTAGCTGAAGCTTTCTTT. Translating it yields CASSIQGLAEAFF.

The rearrangement links TRBV20-1 to TRBJ2-7; D might be TRBD2 (6 bases). Trimming took 3 bases from V and 5 from J, leaving 17 bases between them. The CDR3 extends over 14 amino acids. CDR1 is DFQATT, CDR2 SNEGSKA, per germline (reference sequence). The CDR3 loop reads CSARPGAAGHEQYF. The CDR3 DNA sequence: TGCAGTGCTAGGCCGGGAGCCGCGGGTCACGAGCAGTACTTC.

This clonotype was picked up one time. This chain joins TRBV7-9 and TRBJ1-2; D ambiguous. From germline, CDR1 is SEHNR and CDR2 FQNEAQ (reference sequence). This CDR3 contains 14 residues. The CDR3 region is CADQQNTSDYGYTF. CDR3 sequence (DNA): TGTGCAGACCAGCAGAATACCAGCGACTATGGCTACACCTTC.

This sequence joins TRBV20-1 and TRBJ1-4, with TRBD1 matching over 7 bases. Per the germline V gene, CDR1 is DFQATT and CDR2 is SNEGSKA (reference sequence). This CDR3 has 13 amino acids. The V gene end was trimmed by 0 bases and the J gene end by 10 bases; junction bases not matched to a gene: 5. The DNA of the CDR3 is TGCAGTGCTAGAGAGCTCCAGGGGGGAAAACTGTTTTTT. Translation: CSARELQGGKLFF.

A single count supports this clonotype. The chain has TRBV12-3 or TRBV12-4 and TRBJ2-5; D is perhaps TRBD2 (6 bases). This CDR3 contains 15 residues. Trimming cost V 5 bases and J 0 bases, with 13 bases left between them. The CDR3 DNA sequence: TGTGCCAGCAGTCGAAGAGGGACTTACCAAGAGACCCAGTACTTC. Translated: CASSRRGTYQETQYF.

The count of this clonotype is one. This chain joins TRBV7-9 and TRBJ1-1; D is undetermined. The CDR3 is 13 residues long. The germline CDR1 and CDR2 sequences are SEHNR and FQNEAQ (reference sequence). Deletions cut 5 bases from V and 4 bases from J, with 11 bases between. CDR3 sequence reads: CASSPDGVTEAFF. The CDR3 coding sequence is TGTGCCAGCAGCCCGGACGGGGTCACTGAAGCTTTCTTT.

The chain has TRBV27 and TRBJ1-2; 8 bases agree with TRBD1. The trim removed 4 bases at V and 4 bases at J, leaving 8 bases unmatched. CDR1 MNHEY and CDR2 SMNVEV come from the germline V gene (reference sequence). There are 15 residues in the CDR3. CDR3 loop: CASSSQGAGVYGYTF. CDR3 coding DNA: TGTGCCAGCAGTTCCCAGGGGGCTGGGGTCTATGGCTACACCTTC.

The chain combines TRBV7-6 with TRBJ1-4, with D possibly being TRBD1 (5 bases). Germline CDR1 SGHVS, CDR2 FNYEAQ. V was trimmed by 5 bases and J by 8 bases, leaving 12 bases between them. This CDR3 spans 13 amino acids. CDR3 in DNA: TGTGCCAGCAGCCCCGGGGGGTGGGAAAAACTGTTTTTT. This sequence encodes CASSPGGWEKLFF. Full variable domain (missing parts from reference TRBV7-6 and TRBJ1-4): GAGVSQSPRYKVTKRGQDVALRCDPISGHVSLYWYRQALGQGPEFLTYFNYEAQQDKSGLPNDRFSAERPEGSISTLTIQRTEQRDSAMYRCASSPGGWEKLFFGSGTQLSVL.

This sequence joins TRBV3-1 and TRBJ2-1; D is perhaps TRBD1 (5 bases). The last part of the DNA fits TRBJ2-7 better; the J call may be wrong. The CDR3 spans 14 residues. Germline lookup yields CDR1 LGHDT and CDR2 YNNKEL (reference sequence). CDR3 nucleotide sequence: TGTGCCAGCAGCCAACAGGGTTTTGTTTACGAGCAGTACTTC. Its translation: CASSQQGFVYEQYF.

As DNA, the CDR3 is TGTGCCAGCAGTTTTGGCACTAGCGGGAGTTCGAATGAGCAGTTCTTC. Amino acid sequence: CASSFGTSGSSNEQFF. The chain uses TRBV12-3 or TRBV12-4 and TRBJ2-1, with 11 bases lining up with TRBD2. With V trimmed by 3 bases and J by 7 bases, 8 bases remained unmatched. This CDR3 has 16 residues.

This clonotype was seen a handful of times. This sequence joins TRBV11-2 and TRBJ2-1, with 7 nucleotides matching TRBD2. V shed 3 bases and J 5 bases; nucleotides not matched to a gene: 4. The germline gives CDR1 SGHAT, CDR2 FQNNGV. This CDR3 is built from 14 residues. Written as DNA, the CDR3 is TGTGCCAGCAGCTTTTCTAGCGGTAACAATGAGCAGTTCTTC. It is translated as CASSFSSGNNEQFF.

This chain uses TRBV5-6 with TRBJ1-2, with a possible D match to TRBD1 (6 bases). The V end lost 3 bases, the J end lost 8 bases, and 17 bases lay between the germline ends. There are 14 residues in the CDR3. In germline, CDR1 is SGHDT, CDR2 YYEEEE. This CDR3 reads CASSSGTEGEGYTF. CDR3 bases: TGTGCCAGCAGCTCCGGGACGGAGGGGGAGGGCTACACCTTC.

V and J are TRBV4-1 and TRBJ2-7; 10 bases align to TRBD2. Trimming at V came to 0 bases and at J to 3 bases, leaving 5 bases not matched to a gene. Per the germline V gene, CDR1 is MGHRA and CDR2 is YSYEKL. The CDR3 is made up of 16 amino acids. For the CDR3, the DNA is TGCGCCAGCAGCCAAGATCAGGCTAGCGGGAGCTACGAGCAGTACTTC. Protein: CASSQDQASGSYEQYF.

The chain is built from TRBV24-1 and TRBJ2-7; D remains ambiguous. V was shortened by 1 base and J by 2 bases, with 8 bases between the two germline ends. The CDR3 sequence is 14 residues long. Germline V gives CDR1 KGHDR, CDR2 SFDVKD. CDR3 coding DNA: TGTGCCACCAGTGATTTTAACAGACCCTACGAGCAGTACTTC. Amino acid sequence: CATSDFNRPYEQYF.